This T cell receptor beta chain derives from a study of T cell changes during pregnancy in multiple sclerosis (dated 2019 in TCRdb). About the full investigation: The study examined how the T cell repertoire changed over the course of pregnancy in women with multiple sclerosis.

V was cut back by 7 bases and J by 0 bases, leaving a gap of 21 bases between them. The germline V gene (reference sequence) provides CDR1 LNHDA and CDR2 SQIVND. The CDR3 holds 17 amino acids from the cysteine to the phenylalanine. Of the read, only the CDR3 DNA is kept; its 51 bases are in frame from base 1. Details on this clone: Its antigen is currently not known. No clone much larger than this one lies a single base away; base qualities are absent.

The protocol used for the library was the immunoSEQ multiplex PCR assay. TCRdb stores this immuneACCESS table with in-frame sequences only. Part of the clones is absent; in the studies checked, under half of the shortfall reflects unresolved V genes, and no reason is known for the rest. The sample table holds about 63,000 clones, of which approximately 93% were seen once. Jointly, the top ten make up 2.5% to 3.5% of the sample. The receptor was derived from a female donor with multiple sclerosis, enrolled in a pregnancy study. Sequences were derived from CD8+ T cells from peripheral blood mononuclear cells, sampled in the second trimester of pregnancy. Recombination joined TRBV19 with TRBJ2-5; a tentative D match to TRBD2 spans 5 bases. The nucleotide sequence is TGTGCCAGTACCGATTCCGGGATCCCGGGTTACCAAGAGACCCAGTACTTC. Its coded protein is CASTDSGIPGYQETQYF.